This record covers a single TCR beta chain. This sample is part of a study of control samples from healthy donors and cancer patients. Sequencing was performed with immunoSEQ multiplex PCR; in TCRdb, only in-frame clones are kept and a portion is missing. The sample has about 160,000 clones; over 85% are singletons. This CDR3 is 14 amino acids long. Germline V gene lookup returns CDR1 SGHRS and CDR2 YFSETQ. The V and J ends lost 5 bases and 3 bases respectively, with 11 bases between them. Input material: blood. This rearrangement joins TRBV5-1 to TRBJ2-2, with D perhaps matching TRBD2 (6 bases). The TCR comes from a woman aged 40 to 50 in good health. The CDR3 protein is CASSRGTDTGELFF. In nucleotides, the CDR3 is TGCGCCAGCAGTCGGGGGACGGACACCGGGGAGCTGTTTTTT.